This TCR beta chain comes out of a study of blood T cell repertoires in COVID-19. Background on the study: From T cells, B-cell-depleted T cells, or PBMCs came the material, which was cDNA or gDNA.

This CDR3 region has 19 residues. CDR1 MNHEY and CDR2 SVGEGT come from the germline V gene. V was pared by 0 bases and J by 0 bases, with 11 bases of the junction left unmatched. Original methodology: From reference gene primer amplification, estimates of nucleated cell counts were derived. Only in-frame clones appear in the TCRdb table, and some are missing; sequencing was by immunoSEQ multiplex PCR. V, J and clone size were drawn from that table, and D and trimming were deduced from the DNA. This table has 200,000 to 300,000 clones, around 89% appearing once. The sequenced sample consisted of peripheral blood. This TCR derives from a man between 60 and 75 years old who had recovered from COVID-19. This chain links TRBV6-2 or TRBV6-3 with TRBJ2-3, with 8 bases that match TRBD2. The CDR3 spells CASSYSIKERGPSTDTQYF. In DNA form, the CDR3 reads TGTGCCAGCAGTTACTCGATCAAAGAGCGGGGGCCGAGCACAGATACGCAGTATTTT.